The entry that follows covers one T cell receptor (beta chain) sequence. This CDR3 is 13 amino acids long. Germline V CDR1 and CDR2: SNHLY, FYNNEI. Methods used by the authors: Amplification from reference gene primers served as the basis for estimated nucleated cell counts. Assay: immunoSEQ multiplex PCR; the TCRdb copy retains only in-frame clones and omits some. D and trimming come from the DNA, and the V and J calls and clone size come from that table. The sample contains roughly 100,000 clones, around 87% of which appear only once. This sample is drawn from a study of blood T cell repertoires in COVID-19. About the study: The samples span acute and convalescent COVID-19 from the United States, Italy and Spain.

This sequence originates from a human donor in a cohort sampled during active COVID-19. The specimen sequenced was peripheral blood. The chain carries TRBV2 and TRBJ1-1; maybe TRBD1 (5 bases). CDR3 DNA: TGTGCTTCGGGGGTATTTATGAACACTGAAGCTTTCTTT. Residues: CASGVFMNTEAFF.